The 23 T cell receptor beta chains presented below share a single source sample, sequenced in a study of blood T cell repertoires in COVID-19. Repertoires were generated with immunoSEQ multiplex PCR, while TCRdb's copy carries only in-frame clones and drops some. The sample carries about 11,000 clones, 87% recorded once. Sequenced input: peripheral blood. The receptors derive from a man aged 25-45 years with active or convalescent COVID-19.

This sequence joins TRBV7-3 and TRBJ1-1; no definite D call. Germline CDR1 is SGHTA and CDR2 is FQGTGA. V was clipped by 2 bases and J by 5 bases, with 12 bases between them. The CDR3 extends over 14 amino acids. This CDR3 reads CASSLVGPETEAFF. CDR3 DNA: TGTGCCAGCAGCTTAGTCGGCCCGGAGACTGAAGCTTTCTTT.

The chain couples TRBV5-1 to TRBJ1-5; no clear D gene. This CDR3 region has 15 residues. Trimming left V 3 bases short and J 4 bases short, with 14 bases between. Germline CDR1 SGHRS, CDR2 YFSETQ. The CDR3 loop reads CASSWEGRGNQPQHF. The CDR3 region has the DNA TGCGCCAGCAGCTGGGAAGGGAGAGGGAATCAGCCCCAGCATTTT. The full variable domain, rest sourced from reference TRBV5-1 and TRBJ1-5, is KAGVTQTPRYLIKTRGQQVTLSCSPISGHRSVSWYQQTPGQGLQFLFEYFSETQRNKGNFPGRFSGRQFSNSRSEMNVSTLELGDSALYLCASSWEGRGNQPQHFGDGTRLSIL.

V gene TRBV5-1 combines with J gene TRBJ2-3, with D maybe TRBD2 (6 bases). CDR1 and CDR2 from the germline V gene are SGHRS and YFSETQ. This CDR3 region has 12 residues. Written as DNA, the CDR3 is TGCGCTTCGGAGGGGCTCACAGATACGCAGTATTTT. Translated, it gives CASEGLTDTQYF.

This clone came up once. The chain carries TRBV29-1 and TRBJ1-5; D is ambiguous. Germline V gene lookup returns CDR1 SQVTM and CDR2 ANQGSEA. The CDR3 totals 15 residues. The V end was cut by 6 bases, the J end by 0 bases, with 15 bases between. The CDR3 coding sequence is TGCAGCGTGGTACTAAATGGTTATAGCAATCAGCCCCAGCATTTT. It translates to CSVVLNGYSNQPQHF.

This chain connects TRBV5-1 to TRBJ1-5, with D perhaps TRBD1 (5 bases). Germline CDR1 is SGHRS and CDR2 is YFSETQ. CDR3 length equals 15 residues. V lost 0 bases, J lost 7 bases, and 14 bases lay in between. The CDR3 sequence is CASSLDDSSRQPQHF. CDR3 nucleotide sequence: TGCGCCAGCAGCTTGGATGACAGTTCGAGGCAGCCCCAGCATTTT.

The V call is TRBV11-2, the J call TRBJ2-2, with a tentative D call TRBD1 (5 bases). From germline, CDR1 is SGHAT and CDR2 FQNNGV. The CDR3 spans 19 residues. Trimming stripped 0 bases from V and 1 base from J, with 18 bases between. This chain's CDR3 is CASSLDIVRTLGNTGELFF. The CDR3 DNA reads TGTGCCAGCAGCTTAGATATTGTTCGGACATTAGGGAACACCGGGGAGCTGTTTTTT.

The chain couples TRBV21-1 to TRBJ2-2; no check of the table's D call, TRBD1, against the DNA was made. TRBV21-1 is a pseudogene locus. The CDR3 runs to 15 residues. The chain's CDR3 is CASSRQGMIVGELFF. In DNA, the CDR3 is TGTGCCAGCAGCAGACAGGGGATGATTGTCGGGGAGCTGTTTTTT.

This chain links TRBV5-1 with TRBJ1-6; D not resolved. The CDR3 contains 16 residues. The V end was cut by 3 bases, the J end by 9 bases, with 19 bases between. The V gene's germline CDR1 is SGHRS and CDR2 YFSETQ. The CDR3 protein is CASSCRLCRYFSPLHF. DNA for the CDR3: TGCGCCAGCAGCTGCCGTCTATGCAGGTATTTTTCACCCCTCCACTTT.

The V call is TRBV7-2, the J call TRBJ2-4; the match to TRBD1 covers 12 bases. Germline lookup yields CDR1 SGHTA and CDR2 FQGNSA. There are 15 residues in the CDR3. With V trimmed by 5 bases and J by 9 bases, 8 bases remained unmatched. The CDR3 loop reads CASSPGQGAVGIQYF. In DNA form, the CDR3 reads TGTGCCAGCAGCCCGGGACAGGGGGCGGTTGGCATTCAGTACTTC.

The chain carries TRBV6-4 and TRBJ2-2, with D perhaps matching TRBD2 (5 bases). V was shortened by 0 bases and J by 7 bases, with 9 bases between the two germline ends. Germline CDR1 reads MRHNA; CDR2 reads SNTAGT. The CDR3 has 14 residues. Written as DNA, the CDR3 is TGTGCCAGCAGTGACTCCGGGGATAGCGGGGAGCTGTTTTTT. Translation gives CASSDSGDSGELFF.

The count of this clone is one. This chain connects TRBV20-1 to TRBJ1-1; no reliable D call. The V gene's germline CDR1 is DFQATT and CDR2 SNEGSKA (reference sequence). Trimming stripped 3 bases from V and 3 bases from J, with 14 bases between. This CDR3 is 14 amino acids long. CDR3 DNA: TGCAGTGCTAGTGACGGGATGTCGGACACTGAAGCTTTCTTT. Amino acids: CSASDGMSDTEAFF.

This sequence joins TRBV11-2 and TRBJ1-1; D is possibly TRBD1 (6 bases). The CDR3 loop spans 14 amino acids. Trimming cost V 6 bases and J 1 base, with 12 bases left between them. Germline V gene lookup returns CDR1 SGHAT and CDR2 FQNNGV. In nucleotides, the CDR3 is TGTGCCAGCAGGACAGGCGTAGGGAACACTGAAGCTTTCTTT. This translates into CASRTGVGNTEAFF.

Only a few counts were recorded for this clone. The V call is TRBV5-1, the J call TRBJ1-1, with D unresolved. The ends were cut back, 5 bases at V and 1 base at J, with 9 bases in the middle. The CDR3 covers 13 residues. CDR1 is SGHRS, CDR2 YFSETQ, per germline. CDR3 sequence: CASSQQQNTEAFF. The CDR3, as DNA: TGCGCCAGCAGTCAACAACAGAACACTGAAGCTTTCTTT.

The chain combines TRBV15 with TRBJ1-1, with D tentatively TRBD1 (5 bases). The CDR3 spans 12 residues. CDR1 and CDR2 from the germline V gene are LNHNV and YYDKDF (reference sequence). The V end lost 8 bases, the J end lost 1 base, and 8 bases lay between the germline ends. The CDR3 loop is CATQTENTEAFF. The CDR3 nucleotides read TGTGCCACCCAGACAGAGAACACTGAAGCTTTCTTT. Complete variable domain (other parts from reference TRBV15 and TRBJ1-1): DAMVIQNPRYQVTQFGKPVTLSCSQTLNHNVMYWYQQKSSQAPKLLFHYYDKDFNNEADTPDNFQSRRPNTSFCFLDIRSPGLGDTAMYLCATQTENTEAFFGQGTRLTVV.

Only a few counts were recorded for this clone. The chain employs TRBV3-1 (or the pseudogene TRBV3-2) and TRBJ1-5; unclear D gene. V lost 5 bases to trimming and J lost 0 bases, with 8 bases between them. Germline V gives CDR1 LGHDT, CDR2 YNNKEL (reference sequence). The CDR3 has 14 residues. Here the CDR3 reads CASSTGDSNQPQHF. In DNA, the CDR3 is TGTGCCAGCAGCACGGGAGATAGCAATCAGCCCCAGCATTTT.

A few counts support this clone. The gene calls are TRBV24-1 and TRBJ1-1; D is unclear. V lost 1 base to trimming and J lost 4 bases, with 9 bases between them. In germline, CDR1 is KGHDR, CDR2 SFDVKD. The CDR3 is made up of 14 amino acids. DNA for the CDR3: TGTGCCACCAGTGATTTTCCGGGAGCCACTGAAGCTTTCTTT. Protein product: CATSDFPGATEAFF.

CDR3: CASSTGQGAFNQPQHF. DNA for the CDR3: TGTGCCAGTAGTACCGGACAGGGGGCATTTAATCAGCCCCAGCATTTT. The V gene is TRBV19, the J gene TRBJ1-5; 11 nucleotides agree with TRBD1. CDR3 size: 16 residues. Trimming at V came to 4 bases and at J to 4 bases, leaving 6 bases not matched to a gene. The V gene's germline CDR1 is LNHDA and CDR2 SQIVND (reference sequence). The complete variable domain, with remaining parts taken from reference TRBV19 and TRBJ1-5, reads DGGITQSPKYLFRKEGQNVTLSCEQNLNHDAMYWYRQDPGQGLRLIYYSQIVNDFQKGDIAEGYSVSREKKESFPLTVTSAQKNPTAFYLCASSTGQGAFNQPQHFGDGTRLSIL.

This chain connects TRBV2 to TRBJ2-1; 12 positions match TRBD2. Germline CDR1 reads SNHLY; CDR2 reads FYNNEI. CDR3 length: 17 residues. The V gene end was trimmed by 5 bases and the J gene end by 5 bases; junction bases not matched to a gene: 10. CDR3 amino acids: CASSSQPGLAGDNEQFF. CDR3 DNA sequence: TGTGCCAGCAGTTCTCAGCCGGGACTAGCGGGTGACAATGAGCAGTTCTTC.

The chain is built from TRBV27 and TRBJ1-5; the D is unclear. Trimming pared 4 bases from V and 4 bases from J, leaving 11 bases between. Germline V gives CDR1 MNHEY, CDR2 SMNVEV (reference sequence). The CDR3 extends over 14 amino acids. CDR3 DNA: TGTGCCAGCAGTTCGTCTGTCCGTAATCAGCCCCAGCATTTT. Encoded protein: CASSSSVRNQPQHF.

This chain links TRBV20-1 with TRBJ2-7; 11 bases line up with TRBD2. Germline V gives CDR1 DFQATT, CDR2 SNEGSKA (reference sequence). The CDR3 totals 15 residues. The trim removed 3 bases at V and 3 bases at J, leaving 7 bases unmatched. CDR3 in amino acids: CSASETSGVYYEQYF. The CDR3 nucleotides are TGCAGTGCTAGTGAGACTAGCGGGGTATACTACGAGCAGTACTTC.

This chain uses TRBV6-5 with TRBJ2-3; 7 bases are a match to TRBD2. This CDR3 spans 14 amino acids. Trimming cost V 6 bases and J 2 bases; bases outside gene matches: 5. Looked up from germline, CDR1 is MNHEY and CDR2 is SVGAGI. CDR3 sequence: CASRKRGDTDTQYF. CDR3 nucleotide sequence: TGTGCCAGCAGGAAACGGGGGGACACAGATACGCAGTATTTT.

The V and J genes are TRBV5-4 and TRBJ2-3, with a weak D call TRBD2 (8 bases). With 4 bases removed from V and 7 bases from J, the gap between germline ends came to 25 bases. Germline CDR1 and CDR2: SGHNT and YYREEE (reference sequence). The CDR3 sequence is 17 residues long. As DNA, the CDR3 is TGTGCCAGCAGCCCTCCCCCCGCGGGGGGACAGTTCAATACGCAGTATTTT. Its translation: CASSPPPAGGQFNTQYF. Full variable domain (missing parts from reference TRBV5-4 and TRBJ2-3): ETGVTQSPTHLIKTRGQQVTLRCSSQSGHNTVSWYQQALGQGPQFIFQYYREEENGRGNFPPRFSGLQFPNYSSELNVNALELDDSALYLCASSPPPAGGQFNTQYFGPGTRLTVL.

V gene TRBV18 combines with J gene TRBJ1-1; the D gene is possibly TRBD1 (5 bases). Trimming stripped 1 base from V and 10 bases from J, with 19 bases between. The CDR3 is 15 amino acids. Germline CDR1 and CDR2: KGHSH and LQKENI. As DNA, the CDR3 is TGTGCCAGCTCACCACTGTCGACAGAACCCGGCGGAGCTTTCTTT. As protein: CASSPLSTEPGGAFF.